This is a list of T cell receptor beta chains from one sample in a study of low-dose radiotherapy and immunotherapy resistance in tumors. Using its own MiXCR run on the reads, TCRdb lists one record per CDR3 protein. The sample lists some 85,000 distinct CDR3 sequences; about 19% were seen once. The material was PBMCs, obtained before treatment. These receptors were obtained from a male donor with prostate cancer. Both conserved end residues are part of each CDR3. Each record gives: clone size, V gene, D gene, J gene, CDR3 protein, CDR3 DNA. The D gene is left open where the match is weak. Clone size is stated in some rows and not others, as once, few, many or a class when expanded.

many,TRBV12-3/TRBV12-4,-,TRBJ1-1,CASSLASLDSMNTEAFF,TGTGCCAGCAGTTTAGCGTCTCTGGACAGCATGAACACTGAAGCTTTCTTT
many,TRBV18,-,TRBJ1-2,CASSPEGITGMDGYTF,TGTGCCAGCTCACCGGAGGGAATAACAGGGATGGATGGCTACACCTTC
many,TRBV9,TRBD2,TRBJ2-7,CASSERNLDGTRDFYEQYF,TGTGCCAGCAGCGAACGAAACTTGGACGGGACTAGAGACTTCTACGAGCAGTACTTC
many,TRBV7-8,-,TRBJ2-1,CASSLWGASYNEQFF,TGTGCCAGCAGCTTATGGGGGGCCTCCTACAATGAGCAGTTCTTC
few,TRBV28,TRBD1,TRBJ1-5,CASSRNRGLGNQPQHF,TGTGCCAGCAGTCGAAACAGGGGTTTAGGCAATCAGCCCCAGCATTTT
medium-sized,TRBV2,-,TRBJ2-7,CASSPEARKQYF,TGTGCCAGCAGTCCCGAAGCGAGAAAGCAGTACTTC
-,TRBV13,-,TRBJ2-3,CASRGLDTQYF,TGTGCAAGCAGGGGTTTAGATACGCAGTATTTT
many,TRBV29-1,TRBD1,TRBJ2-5,CSVEKDRGGKTQYF,TGCAGCGTCGAGAAAGACAGGGGCGGAAAGACCCAGTACTTC
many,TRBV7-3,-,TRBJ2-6,CASSSQSSGANVLTF,TGTGCCAGCAGCTCCCAGAGCTCTGGGGCCAACGTCCTGACTTTC
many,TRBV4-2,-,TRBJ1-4,CASSQDAGTRFF,TGTGCCAGCAGCCAAGATGCCGGGACAAGGTTCTTT
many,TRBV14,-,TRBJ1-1,CASSQMWNSNTEAFF,TGTGCCAGCAGCCAAATGTGGAATTCGAACACTGAAGCTTTCTTT
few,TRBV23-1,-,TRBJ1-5,CASSQSGTGDQPQHF,TGCGCCAGCAGTCAATCTGGGACGGGGGATCAGCCCCAGCATTTT
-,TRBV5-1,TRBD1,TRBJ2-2,CASSFQGANTGELFF,TGCGCCAGCAGCTTTCAGGGGGCGAACACCGGGGAGCTGTTTTTT
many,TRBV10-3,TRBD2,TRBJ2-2,CAISASASGRASGELFF,TGTGCCATCAGTGCGTCGGCTAGCGGGAGGGCCAGCGGGGAGCTGTTTTTT
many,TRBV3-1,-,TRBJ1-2,CASTRADGGNGYTF,TGTGCCAGCACACGCGCGGATGGTGGGAATGGCTACACCTTC
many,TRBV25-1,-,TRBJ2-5,CASSEPLPPETQYF,TGTGCCAGCAGTGAACCCCTCCCCCCGGAGACCCAGTACTTC
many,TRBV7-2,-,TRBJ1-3,CASTPERSSGNTIYF,TGTGCCAGCACCCCGGAGCGAAGCTCTGGAAACACCATATATTTT
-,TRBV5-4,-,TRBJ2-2,CASSIQDTGELFF,TGTGCCAGCAGCATACAGGACACCGGGGAGCTGTTTTTT
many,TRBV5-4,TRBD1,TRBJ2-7,CASSSPRPGQGSYEQYF,TGTGCCAGCAGTTCTCCTCGCCCGGGACAGGGCTCCTACGAGCAGTACTTC
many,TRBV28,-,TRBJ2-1,CASRFDGSSYNEQFF,TGTGCCAGCAGGTTCGACGGAAGCTCCTACAATGAGCAGTTCTTC
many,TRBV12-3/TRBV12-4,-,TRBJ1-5,CASSTGSSNQPQHF,TGTGCCAGCAGTACAGGGAGCAGCAATCAGCCCCAGCATTTT
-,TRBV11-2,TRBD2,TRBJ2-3,CASSFGPQRGRTDTQYF,TGTGCCAGCAGCTTCGGGCCCCAGCGGGGTCGCACAGATACGCAGTATTTT
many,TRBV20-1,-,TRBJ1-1,CSARDGPGQKAFF,TGCAGTGCTAGAGATGGCCCCGGACAGAAAGCTTTCTTT
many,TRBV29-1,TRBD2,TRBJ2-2,CSVTSAYLNTGELFF,TGCAGCGTTACTAGCGCTTACCTGAACACCGGGGAGCTGTTTTTT
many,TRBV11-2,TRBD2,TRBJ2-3,CASSQSRGGGGDTQYF,TGTGCCAGCAGCCAATCCCGGGGCGGGGGGGGAGATACGCAGTATTTT
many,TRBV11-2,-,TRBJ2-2,CASSLDGTAFGTGELFF,TGTGCCAGCAGCTTAGATGGGACGGCCTTCGGCACCGGGGAGCTGTTTTTT
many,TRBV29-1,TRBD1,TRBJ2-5,CSVLQGALPGEETQYF,TGCAGCGTCCTACAGGGGGCTTTACCGGGTGAAGAGACCCAGTACTTC
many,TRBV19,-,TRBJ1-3,CASRNSIFSGNTIYF,TGTGCCAGTAGGAACAGCATTTTCTCTGGAAACACCATATATTTT
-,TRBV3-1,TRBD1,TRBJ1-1,CASSQVGGQGLRGAFF,TGTGCCAGCAGCCAAGTCGGAGGACAGGGGCTTCGGGGAGCTTTCTTT
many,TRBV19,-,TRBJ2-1,CASSTAGTFSYNEQFF,TGTGCCAGTAGTACCGCCGGGACATTCTCCTACAATGAGCAGTTCTTC
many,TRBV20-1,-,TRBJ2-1,CSARFIGNRVYNEQFF,TGCAGTGCTAGATTTATAGGGAACAGGGTATACAATGAGCAGTTCTTC
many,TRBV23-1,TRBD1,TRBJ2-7,CASSPPLDRKTSYEQYF,TGCGCCAGCAGTCCCCCACTGGACAGGAAAACCTCCTACGAGCAGTACTTC
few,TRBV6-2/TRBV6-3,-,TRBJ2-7,CASSSISYEQYF,TGTGCCAGCAGTTCCATCTCCTACGAGCAGTACTTC
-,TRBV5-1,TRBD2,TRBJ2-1,CASSLEASGNEQFF,TGCGCCAGCAGCTTGGAGGCTAGCGGGAATGAGCAGTTCTTC
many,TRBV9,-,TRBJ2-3,CASSVGSGVVTDTQYF,TGTGCCAGCAGCGTAGGGTCGGGAGTTGTAACAGATACGCAGTATTTT
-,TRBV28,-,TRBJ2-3,CASSVPGTDTQYF,TGTGCCAGCAGTGTGCCAGGGACAGATACGCAGTATTTT
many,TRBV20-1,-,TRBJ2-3,CSARQRKGATDTQYF,TGCAGTGCTAGACAACGAAAGGGCGCCACAGATACGCAGTATTTT
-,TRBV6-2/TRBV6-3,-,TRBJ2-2,CASRGTRPPSGTGELFF,TGTGCCAGCAGGGGGACCCGACCACCCTCGGGCACCGGGGAGCTGTTTTTT
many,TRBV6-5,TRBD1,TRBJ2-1,CASSYPGQGDRNEQFF,TGTGCCAGCAGTTACCCCGGACAGGGGGACAGGAATGAGCAGTTCTTC
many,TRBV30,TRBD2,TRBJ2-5,CAWSWAAGGRETQYF,TGTGCCTGGAGTTGGGCAGCGGGGGGTCGGGAGACCCAGTACTTC
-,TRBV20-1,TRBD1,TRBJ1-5,CSAKKPQGSNQPQHF,TGCAGTGCTAAAAAACCACAGGGGAGCAATCAGCCCCAGCATTTT
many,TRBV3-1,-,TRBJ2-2,CASSHQKHSGGPSGELFF,TGTGCCAGCAGCCACCAAAAACATTCCGGAGGGCCGAGCGGGGAGCTGTTTTTT
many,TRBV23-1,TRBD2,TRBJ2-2,CASSQYSRTSGSSDPLGTGELFF,TGCGCCAGCAGTCAATATTCCCGGACTAGCGGGAGTTCGGACCCATTAGGCACCGGGGAGCTGTTTTTT
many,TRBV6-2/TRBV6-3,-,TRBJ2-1,CASSGRDLSLDEQFF,TGTGCCAGCAGTGGCCGGGACCTAAGCCTCGATGAGCAGTTCTTC
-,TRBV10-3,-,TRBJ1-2,CAVGGWKGYTF,TGTGCCGTGGGGGGGTGGAAAGGCTACACCTTC
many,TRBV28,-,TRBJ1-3,CASSLWVVGSGNTIYF,TGTGCCAGCAGTTTATGGGTTGTTGGCTCTGGAAACACCATATATTTT
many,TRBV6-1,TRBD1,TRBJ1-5,CASSDRGQGNQPQHF,TGTGCCAGCAGTGATCGGGGACAGGGAAATCAGCCCCAGCATTTT
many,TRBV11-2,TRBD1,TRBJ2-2,CASSPRQGYTGELFF,TGTGCCAGCAGCCCCCGACAGGGGTACACCGGGGAGCTGTTTTTT
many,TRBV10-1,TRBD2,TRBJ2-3,CASSESGAGFTDTQYF,TGCGCCAGCAGTGAGTCAGGAGCGGGGTTCACAGATACGCAGTATTTT
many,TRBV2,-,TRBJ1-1,CASSETVVPAFF,TGTGCCAGCAGTGAAACCGTGGTCCCAGCTTTCTTT
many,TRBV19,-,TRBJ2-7,CASSMTAYYEQYF,TGTGCCAGTAGTATGACAGCATACTACGAGCAGTACTTC
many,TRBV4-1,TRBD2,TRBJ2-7,CASSPLRAGGRSRVDEQYF,TGCGCCAGCAGCCCTCTTCGGGCGGGGGGCCGATCTCGCGTCGACGAGCAGTACTTC
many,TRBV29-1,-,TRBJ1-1,CSVGQAENTEAFF,TGCAGCGTTGGGCAGGCCGAGAACACTGAAGCTTTCTTT